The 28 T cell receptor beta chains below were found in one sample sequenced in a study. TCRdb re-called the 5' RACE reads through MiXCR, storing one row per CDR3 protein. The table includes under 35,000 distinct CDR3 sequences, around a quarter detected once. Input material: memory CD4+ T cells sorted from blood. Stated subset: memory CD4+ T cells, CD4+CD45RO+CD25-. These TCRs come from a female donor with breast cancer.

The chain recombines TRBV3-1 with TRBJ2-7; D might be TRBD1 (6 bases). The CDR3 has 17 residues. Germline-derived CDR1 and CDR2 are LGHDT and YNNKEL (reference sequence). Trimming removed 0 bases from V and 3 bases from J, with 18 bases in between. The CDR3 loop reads CASSQDTRDTVIYEQYF. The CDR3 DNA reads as TGTGCCAGCAGCCAAGATACTCGGGACACTGTAATCTACGAGCAGTACTTC.

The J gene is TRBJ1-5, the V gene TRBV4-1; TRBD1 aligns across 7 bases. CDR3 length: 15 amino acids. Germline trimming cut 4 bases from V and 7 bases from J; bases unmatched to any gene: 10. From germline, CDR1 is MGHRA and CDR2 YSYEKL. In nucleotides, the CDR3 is TGCGCCAGCAGCCTCAGACAGGGTTCGTTACAGCCCCAGCATTTT. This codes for CASSLRQGSLQPQHF.

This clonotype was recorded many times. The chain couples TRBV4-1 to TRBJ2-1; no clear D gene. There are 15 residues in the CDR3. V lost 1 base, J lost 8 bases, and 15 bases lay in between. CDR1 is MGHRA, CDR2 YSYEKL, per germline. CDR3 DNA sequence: TGCGCCAGCAGCCAAGCCTGGACGGTAGGCGATGAGCAGTTCTTC. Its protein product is CASSQAWTVGDEQFF.

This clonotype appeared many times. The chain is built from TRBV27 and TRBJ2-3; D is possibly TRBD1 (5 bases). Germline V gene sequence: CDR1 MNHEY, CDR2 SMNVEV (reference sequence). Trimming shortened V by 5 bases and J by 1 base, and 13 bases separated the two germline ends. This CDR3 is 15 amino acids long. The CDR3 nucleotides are TGTGCCAGCAGTGTATTCCAGGGTGGCACAGATACGCAGTATTTT. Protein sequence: CASSVFQGGTDTQYF.

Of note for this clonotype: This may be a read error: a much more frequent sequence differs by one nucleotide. CDR3 sequence (DNA): TGTGCCAGCGGCTTAGCGGAGGCAACTAATGAAAAACTGTTTTTT. Residues: CASGLAEATNEKLFF. V gene TRBV7-3 combines with J gene TRBJ1-4; no firm D call. Per germline, CDR1 SGHTA and CDR2 FQGTGA. The CDR3 is 15 residues long.

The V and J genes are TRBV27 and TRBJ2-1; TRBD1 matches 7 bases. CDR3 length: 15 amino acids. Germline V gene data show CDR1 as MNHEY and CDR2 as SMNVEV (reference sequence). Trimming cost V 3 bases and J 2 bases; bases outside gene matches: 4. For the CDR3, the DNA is TGTGCCAGCAGTTTTCCGGGACAGCCCTACAATGAGCAGTTCTTC. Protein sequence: CASSFPGQPYNEQFF.

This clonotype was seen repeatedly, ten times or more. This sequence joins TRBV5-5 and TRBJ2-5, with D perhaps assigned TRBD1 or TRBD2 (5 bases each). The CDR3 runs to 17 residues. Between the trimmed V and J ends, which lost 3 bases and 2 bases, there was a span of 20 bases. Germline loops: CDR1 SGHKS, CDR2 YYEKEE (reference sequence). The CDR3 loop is CASSSNPFDSGQETQYF. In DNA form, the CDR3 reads TGTGCCAGCAGCTCCAACCCATTCGACAGCGGTCAAGAGACCCAGTACTTC.

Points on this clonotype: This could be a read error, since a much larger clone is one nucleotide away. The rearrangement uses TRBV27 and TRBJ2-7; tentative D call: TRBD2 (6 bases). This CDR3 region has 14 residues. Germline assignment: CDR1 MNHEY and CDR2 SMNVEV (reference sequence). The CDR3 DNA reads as TGTACCAGCAGTTTGCGGGACCGAATCTACGAGCAGTACTTC. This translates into CTSSLRDRIYEQYF.

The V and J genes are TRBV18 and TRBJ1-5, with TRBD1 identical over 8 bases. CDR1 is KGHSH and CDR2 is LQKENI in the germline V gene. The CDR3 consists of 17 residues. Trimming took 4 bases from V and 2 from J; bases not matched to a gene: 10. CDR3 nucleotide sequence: TGTGCCAGCTCACTAACTAGGACAGGGAGTGGCAATCAGCCCCAGCATTTT. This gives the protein CASSLTRTGSGNQPQHF.

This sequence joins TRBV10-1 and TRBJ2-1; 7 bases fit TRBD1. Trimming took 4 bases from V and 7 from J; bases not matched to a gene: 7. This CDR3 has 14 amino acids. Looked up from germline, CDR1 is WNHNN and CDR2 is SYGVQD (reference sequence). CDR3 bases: TGCGCCAGCAGTGCCACAGGGGACGAAAATGAGCAGTTCTTC. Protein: CASSATGDENEQFF.

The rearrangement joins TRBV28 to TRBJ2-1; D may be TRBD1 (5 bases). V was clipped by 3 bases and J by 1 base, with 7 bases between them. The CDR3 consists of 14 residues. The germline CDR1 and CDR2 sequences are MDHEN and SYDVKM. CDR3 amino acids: CASSFQGSYNEQFF. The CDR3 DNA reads TGTGCCAGCAGTTTTCAGGGTTCCTACAATGAGCAGTTCTTC.

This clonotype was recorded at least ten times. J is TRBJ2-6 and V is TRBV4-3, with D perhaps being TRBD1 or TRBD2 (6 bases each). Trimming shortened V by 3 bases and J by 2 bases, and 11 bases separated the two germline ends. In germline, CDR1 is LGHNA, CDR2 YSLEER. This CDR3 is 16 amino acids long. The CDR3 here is CASSHGRGPGANVLTF. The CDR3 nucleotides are TGCGCCAGCAGCCACGGTCGGGGGCCTGGGGCCAACGTCCTGACTTTC.

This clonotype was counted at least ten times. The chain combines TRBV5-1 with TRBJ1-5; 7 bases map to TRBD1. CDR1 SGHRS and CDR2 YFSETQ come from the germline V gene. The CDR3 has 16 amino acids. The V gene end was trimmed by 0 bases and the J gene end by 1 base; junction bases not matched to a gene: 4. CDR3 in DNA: TGCGCCAGCAGCTTGGTTGGGGGACAGAGCAATCAGCCCCAGCATTTT. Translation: CASSLVGGQSNQPQHF.

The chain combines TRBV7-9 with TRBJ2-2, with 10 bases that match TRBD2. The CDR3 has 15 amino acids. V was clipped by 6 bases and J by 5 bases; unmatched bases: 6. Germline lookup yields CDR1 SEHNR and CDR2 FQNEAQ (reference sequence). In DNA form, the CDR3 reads TGTGCCAGCAGTCCCGGACTAGCGGCAACCGGGGAGCTGTTTTTT. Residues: CASSPGLAATGELFF.

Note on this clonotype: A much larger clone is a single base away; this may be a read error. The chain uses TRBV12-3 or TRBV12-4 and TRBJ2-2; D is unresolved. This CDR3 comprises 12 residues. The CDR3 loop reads CASSPNTWELFF. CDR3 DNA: TGTGCCAGCAGCCCTAACACCTGGGAGCTGTTTTTT.

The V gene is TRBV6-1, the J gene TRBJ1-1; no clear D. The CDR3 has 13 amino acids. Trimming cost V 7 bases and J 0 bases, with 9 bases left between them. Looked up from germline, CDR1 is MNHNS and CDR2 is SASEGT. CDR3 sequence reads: CASNLRVNTEAFF. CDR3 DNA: TGTGCCAGCAACCTAAGGGTGAACACTGAAGCTTTCTTT.

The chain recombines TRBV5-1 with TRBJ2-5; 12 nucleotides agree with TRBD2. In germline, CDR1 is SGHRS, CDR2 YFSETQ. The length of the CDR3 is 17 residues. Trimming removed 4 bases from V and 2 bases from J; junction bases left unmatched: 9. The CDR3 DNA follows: TGCGCCAGCAGCACCCAGCGACTAGCGGGGGATCAAGAGACCCAGTACTTC. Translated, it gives CASSTQRLAGDQETQYF.

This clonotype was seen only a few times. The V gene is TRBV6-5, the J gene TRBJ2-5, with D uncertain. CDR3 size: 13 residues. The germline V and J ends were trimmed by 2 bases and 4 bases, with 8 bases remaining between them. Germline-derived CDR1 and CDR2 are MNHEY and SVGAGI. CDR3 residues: CASSYSPPETQYF. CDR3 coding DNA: TGTGCCAGCAGTTACAGCCCCCCAGAGACCCAGTACTTC.

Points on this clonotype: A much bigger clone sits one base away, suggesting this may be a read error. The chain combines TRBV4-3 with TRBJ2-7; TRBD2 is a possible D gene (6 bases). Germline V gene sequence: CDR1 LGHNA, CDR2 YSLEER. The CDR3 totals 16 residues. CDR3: CAGSQSNAGTSYEQYF. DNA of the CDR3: TGCGCCGGCAGCCAATCAAACGCGGGGACCTCCTACGAGCAGTACTTC.

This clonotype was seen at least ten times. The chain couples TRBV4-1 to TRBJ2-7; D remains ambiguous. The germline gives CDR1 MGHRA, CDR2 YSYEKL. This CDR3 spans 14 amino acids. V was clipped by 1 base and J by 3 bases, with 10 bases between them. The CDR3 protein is CASSQAGRIYEQYF. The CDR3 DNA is TGCGCCAGCAGCCAAGCGGGCCGGATCTACGAGCAGTACTTC.

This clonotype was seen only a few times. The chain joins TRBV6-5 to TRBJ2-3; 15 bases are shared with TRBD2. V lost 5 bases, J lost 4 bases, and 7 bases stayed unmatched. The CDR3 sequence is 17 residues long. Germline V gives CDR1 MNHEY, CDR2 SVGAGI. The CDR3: CASSRRRTSGGADTQYF. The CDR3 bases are TGTGCCAGCAGTCGGCGCCGGACTAGCGGGGGGGCAGATACGCAGTATTTT.

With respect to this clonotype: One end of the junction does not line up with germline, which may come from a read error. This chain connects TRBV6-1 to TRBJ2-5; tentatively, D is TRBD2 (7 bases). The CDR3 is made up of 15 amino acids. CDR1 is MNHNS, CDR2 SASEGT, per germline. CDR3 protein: CASREGGGGQETQYF. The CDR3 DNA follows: TGTGCCAGCAGAGAAGGGGGGGGGGGCCAAGAGACCCAGTACTTC.

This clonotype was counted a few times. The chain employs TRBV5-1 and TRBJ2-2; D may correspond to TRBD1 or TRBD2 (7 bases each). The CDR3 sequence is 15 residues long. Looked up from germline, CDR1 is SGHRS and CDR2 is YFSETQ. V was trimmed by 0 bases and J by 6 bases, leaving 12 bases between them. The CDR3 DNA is TGCGCCAGCAGCTTGGAGCGGGGACAGTCCGGGGAGCTGTTTTTT. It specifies CASSLERGQSGELFF.

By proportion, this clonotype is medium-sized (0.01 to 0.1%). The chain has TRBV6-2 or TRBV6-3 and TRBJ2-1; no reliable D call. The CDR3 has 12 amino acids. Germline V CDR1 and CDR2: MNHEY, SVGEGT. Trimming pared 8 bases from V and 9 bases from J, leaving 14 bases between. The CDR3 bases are TGTGCCAGCGTACCTAGACTGGGTGAGCAGTTCTTC. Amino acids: CASVPRLGEQFF.

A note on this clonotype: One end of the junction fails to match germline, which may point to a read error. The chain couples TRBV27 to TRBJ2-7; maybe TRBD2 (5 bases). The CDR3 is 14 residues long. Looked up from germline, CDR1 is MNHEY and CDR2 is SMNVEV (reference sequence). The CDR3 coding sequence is TGTACCAGCAGTCCTAAATTGGTGGAGGACGAGCAGTACTTC. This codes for CTSSPKLVEDEQYF.

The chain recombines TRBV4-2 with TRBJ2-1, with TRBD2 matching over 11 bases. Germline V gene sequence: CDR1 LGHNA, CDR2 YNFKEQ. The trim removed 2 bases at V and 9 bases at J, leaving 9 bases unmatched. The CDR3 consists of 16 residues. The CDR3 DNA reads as TGTGCCAGCAGCCAATCATCTAGCGGGAGGCCAGGTGAGCAGTTCTTC. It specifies CASSQSSSGRPGEQFF.

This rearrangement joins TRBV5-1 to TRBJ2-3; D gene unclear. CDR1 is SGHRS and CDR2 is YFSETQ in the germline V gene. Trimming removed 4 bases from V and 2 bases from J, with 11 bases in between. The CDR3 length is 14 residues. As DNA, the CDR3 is TGCGCCAGCAGCCCGCAGCCAGACACAGATACGCAGTATTTT. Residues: CASSPQPDTDTQYF.

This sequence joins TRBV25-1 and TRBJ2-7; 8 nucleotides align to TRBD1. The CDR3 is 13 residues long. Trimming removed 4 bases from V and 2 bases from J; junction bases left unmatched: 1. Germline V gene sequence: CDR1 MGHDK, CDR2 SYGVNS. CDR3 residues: CASSGDRPYEQYF. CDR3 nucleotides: TGTGCCAGCAGTGGGGACAGGCCCTACGAGCAGTACTTC.